The clone carrying this T cell receptor (beta chain) was observed once. This could be a read error, since a much larger clone is one nucleotide away. A J-beta primer mix and a sample-barcoded 5' primer were used in a second PCR of roughly 6 to 12 cycles. TCRdb itself ran the 5' RACE reads through MiXCR, one entry per CDR3 protein. The sample lists some 880,000 distinct CDR3 sequences; about 36% were seen once. The J segment lost 2 bases and the V segment lost 5 bases, leaving 6 bases of the junction unmatched. The CDR3 consists of 15 residues. The study drew donors from healthy Caucasian individuals in Russia aged about 6 to 100. The entry originates in a study of blood T cells in healthy people across ages.

Sequencing used blood. This chain uses TRBV12-3 or TRBV12-4 with TRBJ2-5; 9 nucleotides align to TRBD1. This receptor was obtained from a man between 18 and 35 years old in good health. The CDR3 bases are TGTGCCAGCAGTCCCGGGACAGGGAGACAAGAGACCCAGTACTTC. Protein product: CASSPGTGRQETQYF.